These T cell receptor beta chains were read from a single sample in a study of beta chain features in type 1 diabetes. Measured with immunoSEQ multiplex PCR; TCRdb has only the in-frame clones, and not every one. The sample holds under 250,000 clones, 25% to 30% seen once. Sample: central memory CD4+ T cells from blood. These receptors were obtained from a man aged 30-40 years in good health. CDR3s include the opening cysteine and the closing phenylalanine or tryptophan. The D gene is left open where the match is weak. Expanded clones get a size class; other rows say once, few or many, or leave the size out.

D	length	size	V	J	DNA	CDR3
-	15	few	TRBV7-2	TRBJ2-2	TGTGCCAGCAGCTTAGTAGGGGGAGGCACCGGGGAGCTGTTTTTT	CASSLVGGGTGELFF
-	12	-	TRBV9	TRBJ1-5	TGTGCCAGCAGCGAAGGGTACCAGCCCCAGCATTTT	CASSEGYQPQHF
-	16	-	TRBV4-1	TRBJ2-2	TGCGCCAGCAGCCCTGTAGGGAATGCGAACACCGGGGAGCTGTTTTTT	CASSPVGNANTGELFF
-	15	-	TRBV7-6	TRBJ1-5	TGTGCCAGCAGCTCGGGAGCCGGGGGCAATCAGCCCCAGCATTTT	CASSSGAGGNQPQHF
-	13	few	TRBV30	TRBJ2-1	TGTGCCTGGAGTGTAATGGGGCGGAATGAGCAGTTCTTC	CAWSVMGRNEQFF
TRBD1	14	-	TRBV29-1	TRBJ1-1	TGCAGCGGGCGGGACAGGGGGCGAAGCACTGAAGCTTTCTTT	CSGRDRGRSTEAFF
-	12	many	TRBV29-1	TRBJ2-4	TGCAGCTCACTCGTAGCCAAAAACATTCAGTACTTC	CSSLVAKNIQYF
-	16	-	TRBV13	TRBJ2-2	TGTGCCAGCAGCTTAATGGCAGGCCGGGTCACCGGGGAGCTGTTTTTT	CASSLMAGRVTGELFF
TRBD2	16	-	TRBV28	TRBJ2-5	TGTGCCAGCAGTTGGGCGGGACTAGCGGGCCAAGAGACCCAGTACTTC	CASSWAGLAGQETQYF
-	16	-	TRBV28	TRBJ1-2	TGTGCCAGCAGTCCAAACCCCTGGTCCACTAACTATGGCTACACCTTC	CASSPNPWSTNYGYTF
-	15	-	TRBV7-2	TRBJ2-1	TGTGCCAGCAGCTTAGGCGGCGTTGCCTACAATGAGCAGTTCTTC	CASSLGGVAYNEQFF
TRBD2	18	-	TRBV2	TRBJ2-1	TGTGCCAGCCTCGCCGGGACTAGCGGGAGGGCCTCCTACAATGAGCAGTTCTTC	CASLAGTSGRASYNEQFF
-	12	few	TRBV29-1	TRBJ2-3	TGCAGCGTTATCAGGGGTGCAGATACGCAGTATTTT	CSVIRGADTQYF
-	14	few	TRBV5-6	TRBJ2-7	TGTGCCAGCAGCCCCGCGGCAGGGCCCTACGAGCAGTACTTC	CASSPAAGPYEQYF
-	15	-	TRBV5-8	TRBJ2-3	TGTGCCAGCAGCTTGGGACATTCCAGCACAGATACGCAGTATTTT	CASSLGHSSTDTQYF
-	16	-	TRBV15	TRBJ2-1	TGTGCCACCAGCAGAGAAGGCGGGTCAACGGAAAATGAGCAGTTCTTC	CATSREGGSTENEQFF
-	11	-	TRBV14	TRBJ1-1	TGTGCCAGCTCGGGTAACACTGAAGCTTTCTTT	CASSGNTEAFF
-	13	few	TRBV6-5	TRBJ1-2	TGTGCCAGCATTGATTCGACCAACTATGGCTACACCTTC	CASIDSTNYGYTF
TRBD2	15	-	TRBV28	TRBJ2-1	TGTGCCAGCAGTCCCTCTAGCGGGAGGATAAATGAGCAGTTCTTC	CASSPSSGRINEQFF
TRBD1	15	-	TRBV30	TRBJ1-6	TGTGCCTGGAGTGTCCGGGACAGGGGAAATTCACCCCTCCACTTT	CAWSVRDRGNSPLHF
-	13	-	TRBV18	TRBJ1-2	TGTGCCAGCTCACCCCAGGGCCAGGATGGCTACACCTTC	CASSPQGQDGYTF
-	13	few	TRBV2	TRBJ1-2	TGTGCCAGCAGTCCGGACGGGAACTATGGCTACACCTTC	CASSPDGNYGYTF
-	11	-	TRBV10-3	TRBJ1-2	TGTGCCATCAGTGAGTTGGGTGGCTACACCTTC	CAISELGGYTF
-	12	-	TRBV30	TRBJ2-5	TGTGCCTGGAGTTCCCCGGGGTTTACGCAGTACTTC	CAWSSPGFTQYF
-	13	few	TRBV7-9	TRBJ2-3	TGTGCCAGCAGCTACCCCAGCAGCGGCCAGAAGGATTTT	CASSYPSSGQKDF
TRBD2	12	few	TRBV25-1	TRBJ2-5	TGTGCCAGCAGGAGCGGGAGAGAGACCCAGTACTTC	CASRSGRETQYF
TRBD2	15	-	TRBV5-1	TRBJ2-5	TGCGCCAGCAGGACCTCCAGCGGGGCCCAAGAGACCCAGTACTTC	CASRTSSGAQETQYF
-	13	few	TRBV27	TRBJ2-5	TGTGCCAGCAGCGACATCTTTCAAGAGACCCAGTACTTC	CASSDIFQETQYF
TRBD1	15	few	TRBV5-1	TRBJ1-1	TGCGCCAGCAGCTTGGTGCCGGGACAGAATGTTGAAGCTTTCTTT	CASSLVPGQNVEAFF
TRBD1	13	-	TRBV19	TRBJ2-4	TGTGCCAGTAGTAGGGGACAGGGTAACATTCAGTACTTC	CASSRGQGNIQYF
-	15	-	TRBV7-2	TRBJ2-2	TGTGCCAGCAGCCTCGGACTGGGAAACACCGGGGAGCTGTTTTTT	CASSLGLGNTGELFF
-	13	few	TRBV5-4	TRBJ2-3	TGTGCCAGCAGCTTGGACAGCACAGATACGCAGTATTTT	CASSLDSTDTQYF
-	16	-	TRBV15	TRBJ2-5	TGTGCCACCAGCCCTAGAATCGGGGGCGCGGGAGAGACCCAGTACTTC	CATSPRIGGAGETQYF
-	14	-	TRBV11-2	TRBJ2-7	TGTGCCAGCAGCTTAGCATCAGGGGACTACGAGCAGTACTTC	CASSLASGDYEQYF
-	14	-	TRBV30	TRBJ1-1	TGTGCCTGGAGTGACAGTCCTATGAACACTGAAGCTTTCTTT	CAWSDSPMNTEAFF
-	15	-	TRBV30	TRBJ2-2	TGTGCCTGGACCAACAAGGGCCAGGGGTCCGGGGAGCTGTTTTTT	CAWTNKGQGSGELFF
-	15	-	TRBV18	TRBJ2-7	TGTGCCAGCTCACTCAACGGGGGCCCCGTAGACGAGCAGTACTTC	CASSLNGGPVDEQYF
-	12	few	TRBV13	TRBJ1-6	TGTGCCAGCAGCTTCGCACAATCACCCCTCCACTTT	CASSFAQSPLHF
TRBD1	14	few	TRBV27	TRBJ1-1	TGTGCCAGCAGTTTCGACAGGGTGAACACTGAAGCTTTCTTT	CASSFDRVNTEAFF
-	12	-	TRBV5-4	TRBJ2-3	TGTGCCAGCGGGGCGGGTGTGGATACGCAGTATTTT	CASGAGVDTQYF
TRBD2	16	many	TRBV5-4	TRBJ2-1	TGTGCCAGCAGCCGACTAGCGGGAGATAACTACAATGAGCAGTTCTTC	CASSRLAGDNYNEQFF
-	14	few	TRBV29-1	TRBJ1-1	TGCAGCGTGCTGGGGGATACCTTGAACACTGAAGCTTTCTTT	CSVLGDTLNTEAFF
TRBD1	14	-	TRBV4-2	TRBJ1-5	TGTGCCAGCAGTGGACAGGGGAATGGACAGCCCCAGCATTTT	CASSGQGNGQPQHF
TRBD1	14	few	TRBV7-8	TRBJ2-1	TGTGCCAGCAGCGACCCCGTGACAGGGAGTGAGCAGTTCTTC	CASSDPVTGSEQFF
-	13	few	TRBV5-1	TRBJ1-2	TGCGCCAGCAGCCCCCTGGTAGGCAGAGGCTACACCTTC	CASSPLVGRGYTF
TRBD1	14	-	TRBV30	TRBJ2-1	TGTGCCTGGAAGCCCGGGACAGCAAACAATGAGCAGTTCTTC	CAWKPGTANNEQFF